This is a list of T cell receptor beta chains from one sample in a study of OX40 agonist ivuxolimab in advanced cancers. Sequencing was performed with immunoSEQ multiplex PCR; in TCRdb, only in-frame clones are kept and a portion is missing. This table holds 60,000 to 100,000 clones, 94% found once. The sample consisted of CD4+ or CD8+ T cells sorted from blood, taken in a trial of the OX40 agonist ivuxolimab. All receptors come from an adult with an advanced solid tumor such as melanoma, head and neck, liver or kidney cancer. Each CDR3 is given with its conserved first and last residue. D genes are given only for firm matches. Clone size is given for some rows only: seen once, a few or many times, or a class if the clone is expanded.

clone size,D gene,J gene,V gene,CDR3 DNA,CDR3 protein
.,TRBD2,TRBJ2-7,TRBV4-1,TGCGCCAGCAGCCAAGCGGGACTAGCGGGTCACGAGCAGTACTTC,CASSQAGLAGHEQYF
.,.,TRBJ2-7,TRBV5-4,TGTGCCAGCAGCAAAGGGGACTCCCCATACGAGCAGTACTTC,CASSKGDSPYEQYF
.,.,TRBJ1-4,TRBV21-1,TGTGCCAGCTGCCCCGTGGGGGAAAAACTGTTTTTT,CASCPVGEKLFF
.,.,TRBJ2-1,TRBV27,TGTGCCAGCAGTTGGGGAGACAGCGTCCATGAGCAGTTCTTC,CASSWGDSVHEQFF
.,TRBD2,TRBJ2-1,TRBV11-2,TGTGCCAGCAGCTTAACTAGCGGCTACAATGAGCAGTTCTTC,CASSLTSGYNEQFF
few,.,TRBJ1-1,TRBV19,TGTGCCAGTAGTGCTAACAGGGTAACAGATGAAGCTTTCTTT,CASSANRVTDEAFF
.,.,TRBJ2-3,TRBV28,TGTGCCAGCAGTTACCCATCAGGGCCAGATACGCAGTATTTT,CASSYPSGPDTQYF
.,TRBD1,TRBJ2-3,TRBV5-1,TGCGCCAGCAGCGACAGGGTGCTAGATACGCAGTATTTT,CASSDRVLDTQYF
.,.,TRBJ1-1,TRBV7-6,TGTGCCAGCAGCTTAGGGGGAGGGGTGAACACTGAAGCTTTCTTT,CASSLGGGVNTEAFF
.,.,TRBJ1-5,TRBV28,TGTGCCAGCAGTCCAGGGCTCCAGTTGTATAGCAATCAGCCCCAGCATTTT,CASSPGLQLYSNQPQHF
.,TRBD1,TRBJ2-7,TRBV6-6,TGTGCCAGCAGTCCGGGACAGGGTTTATACGAGCAGTACTTC,CASSPGQGLYEQYF
.,.,TRBJ2-7,TRBV2,TGTGCCAGCAGGAAGACAGGAGCCTACGAGCAGTACTTC,CASRKTGAYEQYF
.,.,TRBJ2-7,TRBV19,TGTGCCAGTAGTATTAGAACGGGAGATTCCTACGAGCAGTACTTC,CASSIRTGDSYEQYF
.,TRBD1,TRBJ2-3,TRBV5-4,TGTGCCAGCAGCCCGGGACAGGGCGGGGCAGATACGCAGTATTTT,CASSPGQGGADTQYF
.,TRBD1,TRBJ2-7,TRBV9,TGTGCCAGCACTGGGACAGATCCCTACGAGCAGTACTTC,CASTGTDPYEQYF
.,TRBD1,TRBJ2-2,TRBV28,TGTGCCAGCAGACGGGACAGGGCGGGGAGCACCGGGGAGCTGTTTTTT,CASRRDRAGSTGELFF
.,.,TRBJ2-7,TRBV30,TGTGCCTGGAGTACGGGGCATGGGGACGAGCAGTACTTC,CAWSTGHGDEQYF
.,.,TRBJ2-3,TRBV10-1,TGCGCCAGCAGTGAGTCCTTAGGTATCGGAGCGGAAGATACGCAGTATTTT,CASSESLGIGAEDTQYF
.,.,TRBJ1-2,TRBV15,TGTGCCACCAGCCCTCGGACAGAGACCTATGGCTACACCTTC,CATSPRTETYGYTF
.,.,TRBJ2-7,TRBV25-1,TGTGCCAGCAGTGATAGGCCCGGGGAGCAGTACTTC,CASSDRPGEQYF